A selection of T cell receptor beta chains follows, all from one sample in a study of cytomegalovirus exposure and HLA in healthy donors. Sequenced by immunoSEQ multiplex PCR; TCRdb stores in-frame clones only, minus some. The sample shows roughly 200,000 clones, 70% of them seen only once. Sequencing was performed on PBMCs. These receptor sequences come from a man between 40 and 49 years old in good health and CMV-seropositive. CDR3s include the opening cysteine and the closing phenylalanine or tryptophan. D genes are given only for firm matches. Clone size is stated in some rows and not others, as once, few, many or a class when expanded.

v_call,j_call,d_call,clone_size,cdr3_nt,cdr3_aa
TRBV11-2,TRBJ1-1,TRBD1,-,TGTGCCAGCAGCCCCGGGACAGCAATAAACACTGAAGCTTTCTTT,CASSPGTAINTEAFF
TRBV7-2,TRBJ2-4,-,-,TGTGCCAGCAGCTCGACAGGACCCATAGCCAAAAACATTCAGTACTTC,CASSSTGPIAKNIQYF
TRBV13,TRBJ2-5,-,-,TGTGCCAGCAGCTTAGGCCACAGGGTCCCAGAGACCCAGTACTTC,CASSLGHRVPETQYF
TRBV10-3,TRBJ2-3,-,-,TGTGCCATCAGTGAAGGCCAGGGCGCAGATACGCAGTATTTT,CAISEGQGADTQYF
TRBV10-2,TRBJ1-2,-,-,TGCGCCAGCAGTGAGGGATCGGGGATTGATGGCTACACCTTC,CASSEGSGIDGYTF
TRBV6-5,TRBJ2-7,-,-,TGTGCCAGCCGTGTCAAGGACAGCCCCTACGAGCAGTACTTC,CASRVKDSPYEQYF
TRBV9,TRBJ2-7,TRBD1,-,TGTGCCAGCAGCGAGGGACAGGGGCAGGGCGAGCAGTACTTC,CASSEGQGQGEQYF
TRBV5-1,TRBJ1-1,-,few,TGCGCCAGCAGATCACAGGGAAACACTGAAGCTTTCTTT,CASRSQGNTEAFF
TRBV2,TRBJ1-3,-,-,TGTGCCAGCAGTCGGGACATCTCTGGAAACACCATATATTTT,CASSRDISGNTIYF
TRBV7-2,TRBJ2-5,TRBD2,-,TGTGCCAGCATTGCTAGCGGGGGGACTAAACAAGAGACCCAGTACTTC,CASIASGGTKQETQYF
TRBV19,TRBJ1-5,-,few,TGTGCCAGTACCTATGGTTTCAATAGCAATCAGCCCCAGCATTTT,CASTYGFNSNQPQHF
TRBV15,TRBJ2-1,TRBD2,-,TGTGCCACCAGCAGCCGGGGGGAGTACTACAATGAGCAGTTCTTC,CATSSRGEYYNEQFF
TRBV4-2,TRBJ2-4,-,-,TGTGCCAGCAGCCAAGGTCCAGACCTTGCGGGGAACATTCAGTACTTC,CASSQGPDLAGNIQYF
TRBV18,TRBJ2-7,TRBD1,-,TGTGCCAGCTCAATGGGACAGGGCAGCTCCTACGAGCAGTACTTC,CASSMGQGSSYEQYF
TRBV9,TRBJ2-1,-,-,TGTGCCAGCAGTAGGGAGGGGGGCTTCTCCTACAATGAGCAGTTCTTC,CASSREGGFSYNEQFF
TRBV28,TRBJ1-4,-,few,TGTGCCAGCAGTCCCCTAAATGAAAAACTGTTTTTT,CASSPLNEKLFF
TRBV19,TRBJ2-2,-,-,TGTGCCAGTAGTATAGATGGGGGCTCAGGCGGGGAGCTGTTTTTT,CASSIDGGSGGELFF
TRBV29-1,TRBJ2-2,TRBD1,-,TGCAGCGTCCCGACAGGGGCCGGGGAGCTGTTTTTT,CSVPTGAGELFF
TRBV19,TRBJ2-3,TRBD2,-,TGTGCCAGTAGCAGCGGGAGGGGGGCTAATGCAGATACGCAGTATTTT,CASSSGRGANADTQYF
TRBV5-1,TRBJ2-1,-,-,TGCGCCAGCAGCTTAGGAGGCGGGGGCCGAAACAATGAGCAGTTCTTC,CASSLGGGGRNNEQFF